This TCR beta chain was obtained from a study of T cells after yellow fever vaccination. Study-wide context: Fractions of limited cellularity were prepared by means of SMART-Seq v4 Ultra Low Input. General observations from the study: Bulk-population clonotypes that are abundant could appear as contaminants in FACS-sorted repertoires.

TCRdb independently ran MiXCR on the 5' RACE reads; one entry per CDR3 protein. The sample has 29,000 or so distinct CDR3 sequences; less than 5.5% are singletons. This clonotype was observed many times. The antigen is unknown. The source was CD8+ T cells sorted from PBMCs, collected 10 days after the yellow fever booster vaccination. The source of this sequence is a man under 40 who received the YFV17D yellow fever vaccine.

Written as DNA, the CDR3 is TGTGCCAGCAGTGATCGCGGGAGCCTTAGGAGCTCCTACAATGAGCAGTTCTTC. It translates to CASSDRGSLRSSYNEQFF. The J gene is TRBJ2-1, the V gene TRBV2, with TRBD2 identical over 7 bases. V lost 3 bases, J lost 0 bases, and 11 bases stayed unmatched. Germline V gene sequence: CDR1 SNHLY, CDR2 FYNNEI. The CDR3 contains 18 residues. Based on the CDR3 plus reference TRBV2 and TRBJ2-1, the full variable domain is EPEVTQTPSHQVTQMGQEVILRCVPISNHLYFYWYRQILGQKVEFLVSFYNNEISEKSEIFDDQFSVERPDGSNFTLKIRSTKLEDSAMYFCASSDRGSLRSSYNEQFFGPGTRLTVL.